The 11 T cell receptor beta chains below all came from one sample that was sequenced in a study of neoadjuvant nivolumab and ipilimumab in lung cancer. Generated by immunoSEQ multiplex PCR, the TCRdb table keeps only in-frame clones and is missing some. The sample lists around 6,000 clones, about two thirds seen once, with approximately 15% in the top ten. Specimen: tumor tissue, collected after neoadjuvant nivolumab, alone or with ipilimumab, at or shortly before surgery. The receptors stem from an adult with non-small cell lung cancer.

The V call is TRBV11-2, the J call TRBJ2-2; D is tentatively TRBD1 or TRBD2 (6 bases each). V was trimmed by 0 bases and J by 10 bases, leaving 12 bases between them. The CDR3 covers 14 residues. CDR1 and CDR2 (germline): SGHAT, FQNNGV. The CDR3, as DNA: TGTGCCAGCAGCTTAGATCCGGGGGCAGCGGAGCTGTTTTTT. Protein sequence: CASSLDPGAAELFF.

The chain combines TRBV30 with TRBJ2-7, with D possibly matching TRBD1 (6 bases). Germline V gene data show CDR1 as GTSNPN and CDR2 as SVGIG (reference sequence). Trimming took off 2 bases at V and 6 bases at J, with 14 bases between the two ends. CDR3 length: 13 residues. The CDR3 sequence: CAWSSHRVGEQYF. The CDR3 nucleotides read TGTGCCTGGAGTTCGCACAGGGTCGGCGAGCAGTACTTC.

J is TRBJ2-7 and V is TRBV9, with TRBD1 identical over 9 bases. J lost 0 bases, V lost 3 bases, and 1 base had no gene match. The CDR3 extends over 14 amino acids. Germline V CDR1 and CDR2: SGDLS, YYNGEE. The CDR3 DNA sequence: TGTGCCAGCAGCGGGACAGGGGCCTCCTACGAGCAGTACTTC. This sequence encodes CASSGTGASYEQYF.

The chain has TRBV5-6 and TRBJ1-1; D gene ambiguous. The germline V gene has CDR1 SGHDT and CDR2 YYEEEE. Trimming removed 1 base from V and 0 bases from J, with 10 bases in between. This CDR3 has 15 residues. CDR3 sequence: CASSLYKVMNTEAFF. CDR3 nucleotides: TGTGCCAGCAGCTTGTATAAGGTGATGAACACTGAAGCTTTCTTT.

For the CDR3, the DNA is TGTGCCATCAGTGAGGGTTTGGGCAGGGGTCAAGTGAGAATTGGCTACACCTTC. Its translation: CAISEGLGRGQVRIGYTF. The rearrangement uses TRBV10-3 and TRBJ1-2; weak D call: TRBD1 (6 bases). There are 18 residues in the CDR3. The germline CDR1 and CDR2 sequences are ENHRY and SYGVKD. V lost 2 bases and J lost 7, with 26 bases in between.

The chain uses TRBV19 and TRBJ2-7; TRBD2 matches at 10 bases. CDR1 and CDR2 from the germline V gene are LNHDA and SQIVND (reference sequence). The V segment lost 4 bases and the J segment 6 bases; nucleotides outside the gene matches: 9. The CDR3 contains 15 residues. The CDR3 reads CASSTTSGKMSEQYF. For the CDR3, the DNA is TGTGCCAGTAGTACAACTAGCGGGAAGATGTCCGAGCAGTACTTC.

The CDR3 protein is CASSTGFRGNQPQHF. CDR3 nucleotide sequence: TGTGCCAGCAGTACAGGGTTTCGGGGCAATCAGCCCCAGCATTTT. V is TRBV6-5 and J is TRBJ1-5; possible D gene TRBD1, 6 bases. Per germline, CDR1 MNHEY and CDR2 SVGAGI. Deletions cut 5 bases from V and 2 bases from J, with 13 bases between. This CDR3 is 15 amino acids long.

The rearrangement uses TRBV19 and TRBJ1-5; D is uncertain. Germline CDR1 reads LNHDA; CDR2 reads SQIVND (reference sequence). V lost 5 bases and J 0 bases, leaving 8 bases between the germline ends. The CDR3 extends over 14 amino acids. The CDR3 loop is CASSPQYSNQPQHF. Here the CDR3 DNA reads TGTGCCAGTAGTCCCCAGTATAGCAATCAGCCCCAGCATTTT.

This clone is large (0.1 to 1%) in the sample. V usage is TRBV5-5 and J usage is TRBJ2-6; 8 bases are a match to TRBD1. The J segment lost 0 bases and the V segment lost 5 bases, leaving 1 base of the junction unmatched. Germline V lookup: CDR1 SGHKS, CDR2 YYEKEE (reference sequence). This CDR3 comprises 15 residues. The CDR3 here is CASSTGGSGANVLTF. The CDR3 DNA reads TGTGCCAGCAGTACAGGGGGCTCTGGGGCCAACGTCCTGACTTTC.

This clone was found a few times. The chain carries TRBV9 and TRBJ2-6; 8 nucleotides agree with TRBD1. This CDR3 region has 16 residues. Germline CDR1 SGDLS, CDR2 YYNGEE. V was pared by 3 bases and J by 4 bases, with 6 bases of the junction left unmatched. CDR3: CASSAGQGQGANVLTF. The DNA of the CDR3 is TGTGCCAGCAGCGCCGGACAGGGTCAAGGGGCCAACGTCCTGACTTTC.

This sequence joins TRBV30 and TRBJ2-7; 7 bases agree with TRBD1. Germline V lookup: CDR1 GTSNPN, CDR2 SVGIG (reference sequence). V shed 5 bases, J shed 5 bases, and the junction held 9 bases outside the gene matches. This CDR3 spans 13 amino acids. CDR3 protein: CAWGHRGSNEQYF. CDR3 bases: TGTGCCTGGGGACACAGGGGATCCAACGAGCAGTACTTC. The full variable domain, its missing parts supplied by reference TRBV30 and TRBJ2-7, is SQTIHQWPATLVQPVGSPLSLECTVEGTSNPNLYWYRQAAGRGLQLLFYSVGIGQISSEVPQNLSASRPQDRQFILSSKKLLLSDSGFYLCAWGHRGSNEQYFGPGTRLTVT.